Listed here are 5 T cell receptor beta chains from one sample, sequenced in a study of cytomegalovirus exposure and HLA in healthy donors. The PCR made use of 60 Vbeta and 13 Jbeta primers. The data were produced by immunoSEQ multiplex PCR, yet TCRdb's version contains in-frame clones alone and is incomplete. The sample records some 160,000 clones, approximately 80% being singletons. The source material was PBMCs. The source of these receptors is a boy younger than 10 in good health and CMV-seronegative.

The CDR3 region has the DNA TGTGCCAGCAGCCAAGATTTGCTAGCGGGGGGGCCCATCGTCGCAGATACGCAGTATTTT. Translation: CASSQDLLAGGPIVADTQYF. The gene calls are TRBV14 and TRBJ2-3; 12 positions match TRBD2. The trim removed 0 bases at V and 4 bases at J, leaving 14 bases unmatched. Germline values: CDR1 SGHDN, CDR2 FVKESK. The CDR3 consists of 20 residues.

CDR3 residues: CASSQSKEGFMNTEAFF. CDR3 DNA sequence: TGCGCCAGCAGTCAATCGAAGGAGGGGTTCATGAACACTGAAGCTTTCTTT. The chain couples TRBV23-1 to TRBJ1-1, with a tentative D call TRBD1 (5 bases). TRBV23-1 is reported as an ORF; its role is uncertain. This CDR3 comprises 17 residues. The ends were cut back, 0 bases at V and 0 bases at J, with 14 bases in the middle.

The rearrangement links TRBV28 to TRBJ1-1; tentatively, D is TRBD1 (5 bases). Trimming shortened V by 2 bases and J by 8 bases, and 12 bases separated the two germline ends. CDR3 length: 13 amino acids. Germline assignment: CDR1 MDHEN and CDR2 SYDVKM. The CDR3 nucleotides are TGTGCCAGCAGTTTAAAGGGGACTTGGGAAGCTTTCTTT. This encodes CASSLKGTWEAFF.

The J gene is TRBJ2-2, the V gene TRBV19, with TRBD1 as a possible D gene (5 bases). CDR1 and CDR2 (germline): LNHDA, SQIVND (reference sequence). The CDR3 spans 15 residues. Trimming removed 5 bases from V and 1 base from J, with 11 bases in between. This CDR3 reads CASSVGHMNTGELFF. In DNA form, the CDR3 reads TGTGCCAGTAGTGTCGGACATATGAACACCGGGGAGCTGTTTTTT.

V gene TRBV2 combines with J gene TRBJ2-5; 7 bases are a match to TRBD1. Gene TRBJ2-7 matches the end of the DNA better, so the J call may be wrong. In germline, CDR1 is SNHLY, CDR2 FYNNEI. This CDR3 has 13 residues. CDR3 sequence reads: CARRDRETYEQYF. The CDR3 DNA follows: TGTGCCCGCCGGGACAGAGAAACCTACGAGCAGTACTTC.